This T cell receptor (beta chain) came from a study of cytomegalovirus exposure and HLA in healthy donors. Overall study context: In an earlier analysis, approximately 120 million unique TCR beta sequences were found from some 200 million T cells.

CDR3 length: 17 amino acids. Germline V CDR1 and CDR2: LGHNA, YNFKEQ. With V trimmed by 4 bases and J by 1 base, 11 bases remained unmatched. The study, taken as a whole, reports: Earlier analysis found most TCR beta V segments productive about 87% or about 30% of the time.

A word on this clone: Its antigen is undetermined.

Amplification used 60 Vbeta primers and 13 Jbeta primers. The data were produced by immunoSEQ multiplex PCR, yet TCRdb's version contains in-frame clones alone and is incomplete. Of roughly 120,000 clones listed, approximately 70% are singletons. The chain joins TRBV4-2 to TRBJ1-1; 8 bases line up with TRBD1. The source material was PBMCs. This sequence was found in a woman aged 65 to 85 in good health and CMV-seropositive. CDR3 amino acids: CASSLGQGGSSNTEAFF. The CDR3 DNA is TGTGCCAGCAGCCTTGGACAGGGAGGGTCCTCGAACACTGAAGCTTTCTTT.